This T cell receptor (beta chain) was captured in a study of OX40 agonist ivuxolimab in advanced cancers. In the study overall: The dose of intravenous ivuxolimab that patients received every 2 weeks ranged from 0.01 to 10 mg/kg.

Study-wide points: At 0.1 to 3.0 mg/kg and by week 6, CD4+ and CD8+ T cells in the blood had expanded clonally. Normalized T-cell clonal expansion was also low in a subset of nonresponders.

Using immunoSEQ multiplex PCR, the repertoire was profiled, and TCRdb retains in-frame clones only, with some absent. The data hold under 45,000 clones, with less than 90% observed a single time. Blood sampling took place at baseline, cycle 4 day 1, and cycle 7 day 1. A remark on this clone: Its specificity is not known.

The TCR originated in an adult with an advanced solid tumor such as melanoma, head and neck, liver or kidney cancer. Material: CD4+ or CD8+ T cells sorted from blood, obtained in a trial of the OX40 agonist ivuxolimab.

The CDR3 DNA follows: TGTGCCAGCAGCTTAGGTTTGAGTAGCAATCAGCCCCAGCATTTT. This codes for CASSLGLSSNQPQHF. The rearrangement links TRBV7-9 to TRBJ1-5; no reliable D call. The CDR3 sequence is 15 residues long. Germline values: CDR1 SEHNR, CDR2 FQNEAQ (reference sequence). The germline V and J ends were trimmed by 1 base and 0 bases, with 7 bases remaining between them.